This T cell receptor beta chain was recovered during a study of cytomegalovirus exposure and HLA in healthy donors. As concerns this clone: Antigen unknown. Mismatch with germline at one junction end may stem from a read error.

The CDR3 extends over 12 amino acids. Germline CDR1 SEHNR, CDR2 FQNEAQ (reference sequence). It was with 60 Vbeta and 13 Jbeta primers that the PCR ran. Assay: immunoSEQ multiplex PCR; the TCRdb copy retains only in-frame clones and omits some. The profile shows around 150,000 clones, approximately 70% of them singletons. Notes on the study in general: A later analysis reportedly found fewer N-insertions in an Asian-associated ancestry cluster than the approximately 660-donor mean. Being indistinguishable, some V segments were excluded, TRBV6-2 and TRBV6-3 among them. TCR beta V segments were, for the most part, productive about 87% or about 30% of the time in an earlier analysis.

The receptor's source is a man in his forties in good health and CMV-seropositive. The rearrangement uses TRBV7-9 and TRBJ1-6; perhaps TRBD1 as D (5 bases). The sample consisted of PBMCs. CDR3 amino acids: CSSSLGAPPLHF. The CDR3 bases are TGTTCCAGCAGCTTAGGGGCCCCACCCCTCCACTTT.